The T cell receptor beta chain described here comes from a study of cytomegalovirus exposure and HLA in healthy donors. The overall study: Unique TCRs from HLA-typed donors, approximately 80 million of them, were held in an early data release.

Concerning this clone itself: Antigen unknown.

Primers for the PCR totalled 60 Vbeta and 13 Jbeta. Sequencing used immunoSEQ multiplex PCR; TCRdb keeps in-frame clones, though not all of them. This sample yields 200,000 to 250,000 clones, of which under 90% are seen a single time; 1% to 1.5% belongs to the top ten. The CDR3 totals 13 residues. Germline V gives CDR1 LNHDA, CDR2 SQIVND (reference sequence). V was shortened by 2 bases and J by 8 bases, with 10 bases between the two germline ends. Overall study results and limits: CMV serostatus was the sole immune exposure information available.

The sequence was collected from a human donor in good health. Sequencing was done on a sample of PBMCs. This chain connects TRBV19 to TRBJ2-1; D perhaps matches TRBD2 (5 bases). CDR3 in DNA: TGTGCCAGTAGTATATGGGCTAGCCATGAGCAGTTCTTC. Translating gives CASSIWASHEQFF.